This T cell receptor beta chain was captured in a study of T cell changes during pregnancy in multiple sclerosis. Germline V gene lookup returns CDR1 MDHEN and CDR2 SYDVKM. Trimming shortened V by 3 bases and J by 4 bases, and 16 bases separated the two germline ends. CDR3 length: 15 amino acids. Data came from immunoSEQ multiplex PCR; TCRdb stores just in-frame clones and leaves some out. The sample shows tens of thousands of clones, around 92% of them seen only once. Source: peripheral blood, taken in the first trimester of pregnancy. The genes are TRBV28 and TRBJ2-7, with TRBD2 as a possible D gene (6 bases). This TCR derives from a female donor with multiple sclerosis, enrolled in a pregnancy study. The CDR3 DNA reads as TGTGCCAGCAGTTTGGGACTGGGTCCTTTTTACGAGCAGTACTTC. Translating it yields CASSLGLGPFYEQYF.